This TCR beta chain was sequenced in a study of T cells in Graves' hyperthyroidism and ophthalmopathy. Background on the study: It was at initial diagnosis, before any treatment, that peripheral blood was collected. General observations from the study: Blood also held most thyroid clonotypes expanded beyond 0.001.

RNA transcripts provided the source from which TCR beta CDR3 regions were amplified. HTBI primers were the set used in a first-round RT-PCR of the TCR CDR3. TCRdb fed the multiplex PCR reads into MiXCR, producing one record per CDR3 protein. The sample shows about 500,000 distinct CDR3 sequences, over 15% of them seen only once. Points on this clonotype: The antigen remains undetermined.

The CDR3 spans 11 residues. V gave up 8 bases and J gave up 7 bases, with 6 bases separating them. Germline V lookup: CDR1 LNHDA, CDR2 SQIVND (reference sequence). Stable disease denoted Graves' hyperthyroidism without ophthalmopathy progression within 18 months. The chain couples TRBV19 to TRBJ1-6, with D tentatively TRBD1 (6 bases). Sample: blood. The source is a woman under 30 with Graves' hyperthyroidism. This chain's CDR3 is CASQGNSPLHF. The CDR3 DNA reads as TGTGCCAGTCAGGGGAATTCACCCCTCCACTTT.